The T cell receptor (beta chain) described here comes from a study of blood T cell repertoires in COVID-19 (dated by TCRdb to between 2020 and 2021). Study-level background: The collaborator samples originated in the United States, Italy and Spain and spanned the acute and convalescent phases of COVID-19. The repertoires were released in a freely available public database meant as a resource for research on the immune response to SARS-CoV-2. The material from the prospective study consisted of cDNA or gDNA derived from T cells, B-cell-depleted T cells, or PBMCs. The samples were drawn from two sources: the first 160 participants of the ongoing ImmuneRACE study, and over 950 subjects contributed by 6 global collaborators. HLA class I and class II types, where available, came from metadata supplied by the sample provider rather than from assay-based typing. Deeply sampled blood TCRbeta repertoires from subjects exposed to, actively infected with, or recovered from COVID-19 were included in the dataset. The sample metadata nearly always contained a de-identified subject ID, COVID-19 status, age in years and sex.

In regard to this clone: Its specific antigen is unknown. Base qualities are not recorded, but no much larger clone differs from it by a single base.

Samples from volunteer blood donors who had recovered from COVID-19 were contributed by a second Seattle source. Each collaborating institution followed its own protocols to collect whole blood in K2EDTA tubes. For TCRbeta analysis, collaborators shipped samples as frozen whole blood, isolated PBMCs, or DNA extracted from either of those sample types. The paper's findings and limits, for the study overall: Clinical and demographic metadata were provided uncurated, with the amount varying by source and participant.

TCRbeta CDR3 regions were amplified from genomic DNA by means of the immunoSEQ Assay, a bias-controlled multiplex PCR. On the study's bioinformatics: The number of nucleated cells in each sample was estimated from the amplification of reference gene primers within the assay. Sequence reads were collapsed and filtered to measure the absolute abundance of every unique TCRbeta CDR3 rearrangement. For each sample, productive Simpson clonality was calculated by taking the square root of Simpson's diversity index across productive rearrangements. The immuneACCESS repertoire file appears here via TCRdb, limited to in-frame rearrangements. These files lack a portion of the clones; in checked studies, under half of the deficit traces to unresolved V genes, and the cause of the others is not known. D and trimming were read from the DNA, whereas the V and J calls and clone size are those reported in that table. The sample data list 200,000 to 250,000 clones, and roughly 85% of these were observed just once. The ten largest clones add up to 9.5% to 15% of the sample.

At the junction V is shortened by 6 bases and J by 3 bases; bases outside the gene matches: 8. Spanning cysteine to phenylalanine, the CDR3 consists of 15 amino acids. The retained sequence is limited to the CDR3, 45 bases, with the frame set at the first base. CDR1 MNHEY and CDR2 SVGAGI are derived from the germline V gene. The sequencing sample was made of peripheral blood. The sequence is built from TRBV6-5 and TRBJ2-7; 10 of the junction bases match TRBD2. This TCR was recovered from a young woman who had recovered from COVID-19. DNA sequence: TGTGCCAGCAGCCTGACTAGCGGGCGTCTCTACGAGCAGTACTTC. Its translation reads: CASSLTSGRLYEQYF.